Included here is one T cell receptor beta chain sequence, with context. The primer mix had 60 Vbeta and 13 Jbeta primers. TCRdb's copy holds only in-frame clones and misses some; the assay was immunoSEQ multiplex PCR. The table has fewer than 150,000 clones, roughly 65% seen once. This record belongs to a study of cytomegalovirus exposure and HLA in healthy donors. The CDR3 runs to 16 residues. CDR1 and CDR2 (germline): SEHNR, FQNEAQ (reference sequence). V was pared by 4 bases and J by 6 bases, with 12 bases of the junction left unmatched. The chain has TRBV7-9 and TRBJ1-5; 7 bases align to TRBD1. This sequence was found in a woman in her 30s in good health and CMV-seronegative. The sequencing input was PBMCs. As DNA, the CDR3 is TGTGCCAGCAGCTACATGGACAGGCTCGGGAGTCAGCCCCAGCATTTT. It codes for CASSYMDRLGSQPQHF. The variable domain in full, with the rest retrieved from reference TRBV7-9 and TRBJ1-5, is DTGVSQNPRHKITKRGQNVTFRCDPISEHNRLYWYRQTLGQGPEFLTYFQNEAQLEKSRLLSDRFSAERPKGSFSTLEIQRTEQGDSAMYLCASSYMDRLGSQPQHFGDGTRLSIL.